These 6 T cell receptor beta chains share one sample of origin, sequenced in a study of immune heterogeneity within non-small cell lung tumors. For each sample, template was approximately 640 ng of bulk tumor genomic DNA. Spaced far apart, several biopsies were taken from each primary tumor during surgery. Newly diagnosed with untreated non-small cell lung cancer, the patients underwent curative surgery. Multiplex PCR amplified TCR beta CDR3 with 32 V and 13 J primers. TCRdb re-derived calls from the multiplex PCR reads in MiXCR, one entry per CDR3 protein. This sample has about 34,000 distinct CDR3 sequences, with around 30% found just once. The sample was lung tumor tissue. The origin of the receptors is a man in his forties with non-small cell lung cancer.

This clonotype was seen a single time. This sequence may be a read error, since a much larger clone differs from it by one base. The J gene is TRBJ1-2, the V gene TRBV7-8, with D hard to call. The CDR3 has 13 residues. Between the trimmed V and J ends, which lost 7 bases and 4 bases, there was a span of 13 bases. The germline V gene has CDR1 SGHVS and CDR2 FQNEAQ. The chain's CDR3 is CASTPGLAYGYTF. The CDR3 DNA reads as TGTGCCAGCACCCCGGGCTTAGCCTATGGCTACACCTTC.

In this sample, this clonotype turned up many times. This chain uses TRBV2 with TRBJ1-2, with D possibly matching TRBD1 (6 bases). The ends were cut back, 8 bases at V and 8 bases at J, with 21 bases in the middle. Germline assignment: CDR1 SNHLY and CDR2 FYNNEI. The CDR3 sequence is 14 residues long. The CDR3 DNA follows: TGTGCCAGCTCGATGGACAGAGCGGTGAGGGGCTACACCTTC. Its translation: CASSMDRAVRGYTF.

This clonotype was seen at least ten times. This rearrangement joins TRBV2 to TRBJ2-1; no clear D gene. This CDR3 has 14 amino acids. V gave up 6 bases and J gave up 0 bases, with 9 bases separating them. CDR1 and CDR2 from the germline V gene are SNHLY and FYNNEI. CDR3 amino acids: CASRERSSYNEQFF. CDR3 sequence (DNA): TGTGCCAGCAGGGAGAGGAGCTCCTACAATGAGCAGTTCTTC.

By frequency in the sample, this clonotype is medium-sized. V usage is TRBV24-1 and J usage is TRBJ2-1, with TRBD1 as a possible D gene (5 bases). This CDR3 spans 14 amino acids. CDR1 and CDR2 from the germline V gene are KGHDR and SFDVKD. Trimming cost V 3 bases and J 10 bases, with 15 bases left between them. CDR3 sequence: CATSDPGQHNEQFF. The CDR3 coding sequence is TGTGCCACCAGTGATCCCGGACAACATAACGAGCAGTTCTTC.

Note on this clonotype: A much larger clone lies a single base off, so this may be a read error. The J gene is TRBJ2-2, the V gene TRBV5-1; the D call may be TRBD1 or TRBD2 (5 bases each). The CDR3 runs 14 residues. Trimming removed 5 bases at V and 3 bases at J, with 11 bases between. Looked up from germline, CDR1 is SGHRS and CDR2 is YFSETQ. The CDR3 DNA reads TGCGCCAGCAGACCCGGGGCGCACACCGGGGAGCTGTTTTTT. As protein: CASRPGAHTGELFF. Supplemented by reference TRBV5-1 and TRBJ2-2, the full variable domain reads KAGVTQTPRYLIKTRGQQVTLSCSPISGHRSVSWYQQTPGQGLQFLFEYFSETQRNKGNFPGRFSGRQFSNSRSEMNVSTLELGDSALYLCASRPGAHTGELFFGEGSRLTVL.

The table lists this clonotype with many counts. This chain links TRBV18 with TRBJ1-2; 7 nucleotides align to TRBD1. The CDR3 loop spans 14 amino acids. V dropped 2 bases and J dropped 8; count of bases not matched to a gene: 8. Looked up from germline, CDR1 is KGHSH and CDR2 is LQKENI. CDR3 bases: TGTGCCAGCTCACCATCGACAGGGCAGGAGGGCTACACCTTC. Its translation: CASSPSTGQEGYTF. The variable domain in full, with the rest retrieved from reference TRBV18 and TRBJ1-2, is NAGVMQNPRHLVRRRGQEARLRCSPMKGHSHVYWYRQLPEEGLKFMVYLQKENIIDESGMPKERFSAEFPKEGPSILRIQQVVRGDSAAYFCASSPSTGQEGYTFGSGTRLTVV.